This T cell receptor beta chain is drawn from a study of blood T cell repertoires in COVID-19 (dated by TCRdb to 2018 to 2021). Regarding the research as a whole: Samples from collaborators originated in the United States, Italy and Spain and spanned both the acute and convalescent phases of COVID-19. HLA class I and class II types, where available, came from metadata supplied by the sample provider rather than from assay-based typing. Deeply sampled blood TCRbeta repertoires from subjects exposed to, actively infected with, or recovered from COVID-19 were included in the dataset. Samples were obtained from the ongoing ImmuneRACE study (first 160 participants) and from roughly 1,300 subjects provided by 6 global collaborators. A de-identified subject ID, COVID-19 status, age in years and sex were almost always included in the sample metadata. The material from the prospective study consisted of cDNA or gDNA derived from T cells, B-cell-depleted T cells, or PBMCs. A freely available public database, intended as a resource for researchers studying the immune response to SARS-CoV-2, is where the repertoires were released. Study-wide conclusions, independent of this receptor: How much clinical and demographic metadata was included differed by source and by participant, and the metadata was provided uncurated.

The immunoSEQ Assay, a bias-controlled multiplex PCR, was used to amplify TCRbeta CDR3 regions from genomic DNA. The paper's data handling went like this. Within the assay, amplification of reference gene primers was used to estimate how many nucleated cells each sample contained. To quantify the absolute abundance of each unique TCRbeta CDR3 rearrangement, sequence reads were collapsed and filtered. For each sample, productive Simpson clonality was calculated by taking the square root of Simpson's diversity index across productive rearrangements. As stored in TCRdb, this immuneACCESS dataset retains in-frame rearrangements with V and J assigned. A fraction of the clones does not appear; measured against another copy, unresolved V genes explain less than half of the discrepancy, and the remainder lacks a known reason. Clonal size and the V and J genes are those of that table, whereas D and trimming came from the DNA. The sample table shows 190,000 or so clones, and around 86% are seen once. The top ten constitute 2.5% to 3% of the sample.

A remark on this clone: Its binding antigen is unknown. Base qualities are not recorded, but no much larger clone differs from it by a single base.

Including the terminal cysteine and phenylalanine, the CDR3 comprises 12 residues. The only DNA kept is the CDR3, 36 bases in frame from the first base. Via the germline V gene (reference sequence), CDR1 is MNHEY and CDR2 SMNVEV. V is clipped by 5 bases and J by 5 bases, and the sequence between their germline boundaries is 8 bases long. Collaborating institutions collected whole blood in K2EDTA tubes following their own protocols. Collaborator samples were shipped for TCRbeta analysis as frozen whole blood, isolated PBMCs, or DNA extracted from either sample type. The rearrangement joined TRBV27 to TRBJ2-3; the best D guess is TRBD2, with 5 bases matching. The sequence came from a woman in her thirties with active or convalescent COVID-19. The sample was peripheral blood. At the DNA level, the sequence is TGTGCCAGCAGTCCCCGGGGAGATACGCAGTATTTT. Its amino acids are CASSPRGDTQYF.